This TCR beta chain emerged from a study of vaccination and CD4 T cells after COVID-19. Across the whole study: Recovered-phase convalescent patients showed SARS-CoV-2 positivity by nasal swab PCR; eight to ten were mild, one severe. Convalescent persons amounted to six males plus four females, two of whom were Hispanic.

Treatment noted: approximately 11-day PBMC culture with coronavirus spike peptide pools or control peptides (ViraFEST assay). In the ViraFEST assay, peptide-pool expansion preceded TCR sequencing of expanded clonotypes. The sample holds a few counts of this clonotype. The antigen is not known. This CDR3 is built from 16 residues. J was trimmed by 1 base and V by 5 bases; bases with no gene match: 3. Germline lookup yields CDR1 SGHVS and CDR2 FQNEAQ. The assay that was used to sequence DNA from cultured CD4+ T cells was the Oncomine TCR Beta short-read assay. From CD4+ T cells that had been cultured, genomic DNA was extracted. TCRdb re-called the PCR reads with MiXCR, one entry per CDR3 protein. The table lists 9,500 to 15,000 distinct CDR3 sequences, 50% of them singletons, with around 21% in the top ten.

The source is a human donor who had recovered from COVID-19. Sample: CD4+ T cells from blood, cultured in vitro. The chain couples TRBV7-8 to TRBJ2-3; 13 nucleotides match TRBD2. The CDR3 loop is CASSLLAGGGTDTQYF. For the CDR3, the DNA is TGTGCCAGCAGCCTACTAGCGGGAGGGGGCACAGATACGCAGTATTTT.